The 7 T cell receptor beta chains listed next were all sequenced from one sample in a study of PD-L1 blockade in urothelial cancer. Assay: immunoSEQ multiplex PCR; the TCRdb copy retains only in-frame clones and omits some. This sample has around 100,000 clones; approximately 85% occur once, and the top ten carry approximately 2.4%. The sample here was PBMCs, taken around atezolizumab (anti-PD-L1) treatment. The source of these receptors is a man aged 50 or older with urothelial cancer.

This chain links TRBV13 with TRBJ2-7, with 11 bases identical to TRBD2. V trimming: 4 bases; J trimming: 1 base; junction bases outside the gene matches: 6. CDR1 PRHDT and CDR2 FYEKMQ come from the germline V gene (reference sequence). The CDR3 spans 16 residues. The CDR3: CASSYAGTSGSYEQYF. CDR3 bases: TGTGCCAGCAGCTACGCCGGGACTAGCGGTTCCTACGAGCAGTACTTC.

V and J are TRBV28 and TRBJ1-6; possible D gene TRBD1, 5 bases. The CDR3 contains 15 residues. V was cut by 6 bases and J by 6 bases, with 15 bases left in between. Germline CDR1 is MDHEN and CDR2 is SYDVKM. The DNA for the CDR3 is TGTGCCAGCAGGCCAACCCAGGGAGGTAATTCACCCCTCCACTTT. Its protein is CASRPTQGGNSPLHF.

J is TRBJ1-1 and V is TRBV11-2; 7 bases align to TRBD1. The CDR3 runs to 15 residues. Germline assignment: CDR1 SGHAT and CDR2 FQNNGV. V was pared by 5 bases and J by 3 bases, with 9 bases of the junction left unmatched. CDR3 DNA sequence: TGTGCCAGCAGCAAGACAGGGCAGGGGTACACTGAAGCTTTCTTT. This codes for CASSKTGQGYTEAFF.

The V gene is TRBV29-1, the J gene TRBJ1-2; D ambiguous. This CDR3 contains 14 residues. V was shortened by 4 bases and J by 5 bases, with 17 bases between the two germline ends. Germline V CDR1 and CDR2: SQVTM, ANQGSEA. The CDR3 region is CSVVLVTSFYGYTF. In DNA form, the CDR3 reads TGCAGCGTTGTCCTCGTGACAAGCTTTTATGGCTACACCTTC.

The rearrangement joins TRBV4-1 to TRBJ1-1; 8 nucleotides agree with TRBD1. This CDR3 spans 16 amino acids. J was trimmed by 1 base and V by 0 bases; bases with no gene match: 4. Germline CDR1 is MGHRA and CDR2 is YSYEKL. The DNA of the CDR3 is TGCGCCAGCAGCCAAGATGGGACAGGTCGGAACACTGAAGCTTTCTTT. Amino acid sequence: CASSQDGTGRNTEAFF.

V is TRBV7-9 and J is TRBJ1-2, with D perhaps TRBD1 (5 bases). Germline CDR1 SEHNR, CDR2 FQNEAQ (reference sequence). The CDR3 sequence is 15 residues long. V was clipped by 2 bases and J by 4 bases, with 14 bases between them. This chain's CDR3 is CASSLKRGGFYGYTF. The DNA for the CDR3 is TGTGCCAGCAGCTTAAAACGGGGGGGGTTCTATGGCTACACCTTC. The variable domain in full, completed from reference TRBV7-9 and TRBJ1-2, reads DTGVSQNPRHKITKRGQNVTFRCDPISEHNRLYWYRQTLGQGPEFLTYFQNEAQLEKSRLLSDRFSAERPKGSFSTLEIQRTEQGDSAMYLCASSLKRGGFYGYTFGSGTRLTVV.

This clone was found a few times. This chain uses TRBV30 with TRBJ1-1; D not resolved. Germline loops: CDR1 GTSNPN, CDR2 SVGIG (reference sequence). V dropped 2 bases and J dropped 0 bases, with 7 bases sitting between them. This CDR3 contains 13 residues. The CDR3 coding sequence is TGTGCCTGGAGTCTAGATATGAACACTGAAGCTTTCTTT. Amino acid sequence: CAWSLDMNTEAFF.